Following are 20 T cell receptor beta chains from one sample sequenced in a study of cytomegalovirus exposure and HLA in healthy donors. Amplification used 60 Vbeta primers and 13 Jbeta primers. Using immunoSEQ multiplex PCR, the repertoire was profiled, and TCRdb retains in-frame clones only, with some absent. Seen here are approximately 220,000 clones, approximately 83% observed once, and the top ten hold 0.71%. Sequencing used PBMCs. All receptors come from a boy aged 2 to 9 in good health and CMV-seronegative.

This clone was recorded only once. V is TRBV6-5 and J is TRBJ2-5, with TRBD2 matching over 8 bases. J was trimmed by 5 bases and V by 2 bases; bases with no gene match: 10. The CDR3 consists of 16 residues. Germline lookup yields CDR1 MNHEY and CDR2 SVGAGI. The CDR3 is CASSYGVAGPRETQYF. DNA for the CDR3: TGTGCCAGCAGTTACGGAGTAGCGGGGCCCCGGGAGACCCAGTACTTC.

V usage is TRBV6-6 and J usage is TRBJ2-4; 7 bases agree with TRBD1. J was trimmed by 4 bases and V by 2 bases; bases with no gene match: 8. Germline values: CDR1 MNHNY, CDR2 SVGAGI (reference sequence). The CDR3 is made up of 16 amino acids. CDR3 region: CASSYLTGTVKNIQYF. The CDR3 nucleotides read TGTGCCAGCAGTTACCTGACCGGGACAGTAAAAAACATTCAGTACTTC.

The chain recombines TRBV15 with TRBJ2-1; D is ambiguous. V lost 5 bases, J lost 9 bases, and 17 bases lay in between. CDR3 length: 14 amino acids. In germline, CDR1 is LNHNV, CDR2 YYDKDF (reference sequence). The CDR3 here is CATSVDTAPGEQFF. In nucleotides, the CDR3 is TGTGCCACCAGCGTCGACACTGCCCCCGGTGAGCAGTTCTTC.

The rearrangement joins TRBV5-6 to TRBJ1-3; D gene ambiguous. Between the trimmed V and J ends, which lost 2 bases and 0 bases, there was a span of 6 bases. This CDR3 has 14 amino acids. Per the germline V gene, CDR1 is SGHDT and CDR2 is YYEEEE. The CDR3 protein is CASSFGDSGNTIYF. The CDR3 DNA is TGTGCCAGCAGCTTCGGGGACTCTGGAAACACCATATATTTT.

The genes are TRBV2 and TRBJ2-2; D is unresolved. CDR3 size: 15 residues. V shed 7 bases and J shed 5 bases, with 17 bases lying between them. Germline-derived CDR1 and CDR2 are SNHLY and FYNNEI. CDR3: CASIVAPHGTGELFF. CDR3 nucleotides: TGTGCCAGCATTGTCGCGCCCCACGGGACCGGGGAGCTGTTTTTT.

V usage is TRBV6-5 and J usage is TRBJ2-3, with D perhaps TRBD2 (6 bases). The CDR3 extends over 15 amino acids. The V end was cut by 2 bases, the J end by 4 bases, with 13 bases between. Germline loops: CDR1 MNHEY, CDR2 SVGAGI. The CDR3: CASSYGGLEADTQYF. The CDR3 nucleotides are TGTGCCAGCAGTTACGGAGGGCTGGAGGCAGATACGCAGTATTTT.

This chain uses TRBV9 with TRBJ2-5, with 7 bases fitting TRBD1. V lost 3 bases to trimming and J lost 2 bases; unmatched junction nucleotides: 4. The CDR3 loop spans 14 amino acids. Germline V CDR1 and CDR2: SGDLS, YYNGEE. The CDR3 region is CASSAGQEQETQYF. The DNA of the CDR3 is TGTGCCAGCAGCGCCGGACAGGAGCAAGAGACCCAGTACTTC.

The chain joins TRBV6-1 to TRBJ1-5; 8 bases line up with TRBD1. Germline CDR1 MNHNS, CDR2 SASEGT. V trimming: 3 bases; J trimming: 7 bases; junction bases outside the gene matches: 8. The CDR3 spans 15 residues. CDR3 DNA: TGTGCCAGCAGTGAGTACCGGGACAGGCGACAGCCCCAGCATTTT. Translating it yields CASSEYRDRRQPQHF.

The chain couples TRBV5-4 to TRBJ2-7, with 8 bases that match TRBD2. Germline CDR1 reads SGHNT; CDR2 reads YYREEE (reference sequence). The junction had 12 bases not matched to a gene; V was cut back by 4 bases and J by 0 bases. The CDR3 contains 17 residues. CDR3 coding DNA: TGTGCCAGCAGCCCCCGGGGGGGCGGGCGCCTCTCCTACGAGCAGTACTTC. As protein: CASSPRGGGRLSYEQYF.

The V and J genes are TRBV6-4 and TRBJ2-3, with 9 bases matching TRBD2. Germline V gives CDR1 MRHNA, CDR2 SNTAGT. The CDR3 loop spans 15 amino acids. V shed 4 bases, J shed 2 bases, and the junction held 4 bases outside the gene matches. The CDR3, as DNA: TGTGCCAGCAGTGCGACTAGCGGTACCACAGATACGCAGTATTTT. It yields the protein CASSATSGTTDTQYF.

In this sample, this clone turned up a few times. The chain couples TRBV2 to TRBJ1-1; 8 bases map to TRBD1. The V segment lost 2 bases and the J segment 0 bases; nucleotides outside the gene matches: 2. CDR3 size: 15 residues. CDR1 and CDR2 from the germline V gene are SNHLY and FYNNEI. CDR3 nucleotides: TGTGCCAGCAGTGAACAGGGGGCAATGAACACTGAAGCTTTCTTT. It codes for CASSEQGAMNTEAFF.

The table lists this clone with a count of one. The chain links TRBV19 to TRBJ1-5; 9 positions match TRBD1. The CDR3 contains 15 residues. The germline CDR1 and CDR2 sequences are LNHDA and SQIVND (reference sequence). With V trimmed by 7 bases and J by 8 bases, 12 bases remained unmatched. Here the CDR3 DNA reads TGTGCCAGTAACCCGTTCGGGACAGGGAGGGAGCCCCAGCATTTT. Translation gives CASNPFGTGREPQHF.

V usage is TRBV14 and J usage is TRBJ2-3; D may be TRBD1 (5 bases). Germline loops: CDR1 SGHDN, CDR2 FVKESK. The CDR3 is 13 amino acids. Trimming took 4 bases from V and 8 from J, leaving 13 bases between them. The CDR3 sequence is CASSPFDQGTQYF. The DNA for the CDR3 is TGTGCCAGCAGCCCATTTGATCAGGGTACGCAGTATTTT.

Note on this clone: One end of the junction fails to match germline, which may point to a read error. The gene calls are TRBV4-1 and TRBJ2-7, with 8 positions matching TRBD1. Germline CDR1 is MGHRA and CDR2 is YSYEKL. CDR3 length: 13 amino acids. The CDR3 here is CASSLGQGDQLSF. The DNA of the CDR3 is TGCGCCAGCAGCCTAGGACAGGGAGACCAGTTATCCTTC.

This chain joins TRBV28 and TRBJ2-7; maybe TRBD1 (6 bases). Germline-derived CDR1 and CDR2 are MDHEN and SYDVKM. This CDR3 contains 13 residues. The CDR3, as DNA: TGTGTCTCGACTGGAGCAGGGGACTACGAGCAGTACTTC. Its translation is CVSTGAGDYEQYF.

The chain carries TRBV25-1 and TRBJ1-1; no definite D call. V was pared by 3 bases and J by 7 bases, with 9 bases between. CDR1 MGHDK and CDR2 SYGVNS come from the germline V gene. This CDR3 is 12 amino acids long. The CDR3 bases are TGTGCCAGCAGTGAGGAGAGCGGTGAAGCTTTCTTT. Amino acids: CASSEESGEAFF. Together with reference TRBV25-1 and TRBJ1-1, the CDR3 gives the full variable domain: EADIYQTPRYLVIGTGKKITLECSQTMGHDKMYWYQQDPGMELHLIHYSYGVNSTEKGDLSSESTVSRIRTEHFPLTLESARPSHTSQYLCASSEESGEAFFGQGTRLTVV.

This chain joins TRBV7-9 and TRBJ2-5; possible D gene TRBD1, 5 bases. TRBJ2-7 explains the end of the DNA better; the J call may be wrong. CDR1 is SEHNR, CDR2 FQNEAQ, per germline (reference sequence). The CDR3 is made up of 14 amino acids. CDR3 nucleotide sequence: TGTGCCAGCAGCCCCCCTGGGGCGTCCTACGAGCAGTACTTC. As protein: CASSPPGASYEQYF.

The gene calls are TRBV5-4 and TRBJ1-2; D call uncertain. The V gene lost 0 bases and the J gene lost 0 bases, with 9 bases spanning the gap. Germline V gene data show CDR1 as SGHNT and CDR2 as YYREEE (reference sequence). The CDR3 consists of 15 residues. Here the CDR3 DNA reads TGTGCCAGCAGCTTGGCCGGTCGGGCTAACTATGGCTACACCTTC. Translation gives CASSLAGRANYGYTF. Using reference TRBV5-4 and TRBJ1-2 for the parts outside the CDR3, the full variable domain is ETGVTQSPTHLIKTRGQQVTLRCSSQSGHNTVSWYQQALGQGPQFIFQYYREEENGRGNFPPRFSGLQFPNYSSELNVNALELDDSALYLCASSLAGRANYGYTFGSGTRLTVV.

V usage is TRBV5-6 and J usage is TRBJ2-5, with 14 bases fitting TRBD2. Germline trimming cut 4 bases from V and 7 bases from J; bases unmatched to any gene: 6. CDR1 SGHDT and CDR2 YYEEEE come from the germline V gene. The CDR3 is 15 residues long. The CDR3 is CASSTGTSGSRTQYF. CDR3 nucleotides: TGTGCCAGCAGCACCGGGACTAGCGGGAGTAGGACCCAGTACTTC.

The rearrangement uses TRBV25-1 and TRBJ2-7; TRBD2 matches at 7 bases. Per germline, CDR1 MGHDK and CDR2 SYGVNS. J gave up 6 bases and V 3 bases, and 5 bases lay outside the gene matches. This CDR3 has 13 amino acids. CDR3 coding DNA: TGTGCCAGCAGTGACCGGGGGGTTGGCGAGCAGTACTTC. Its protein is CASSDRGVGEQYF.